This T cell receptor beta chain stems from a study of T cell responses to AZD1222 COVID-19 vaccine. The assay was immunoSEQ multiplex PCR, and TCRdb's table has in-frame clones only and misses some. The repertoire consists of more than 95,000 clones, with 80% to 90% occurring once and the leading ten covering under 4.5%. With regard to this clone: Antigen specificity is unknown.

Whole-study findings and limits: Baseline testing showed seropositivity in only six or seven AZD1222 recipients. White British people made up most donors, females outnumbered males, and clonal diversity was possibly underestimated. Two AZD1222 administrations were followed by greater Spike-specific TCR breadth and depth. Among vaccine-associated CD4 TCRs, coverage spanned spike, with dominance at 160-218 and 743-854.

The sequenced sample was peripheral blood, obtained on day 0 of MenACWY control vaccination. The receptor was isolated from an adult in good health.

DNA of the CDR3: TGCGCCAGCAGCTTGGAAGGCTCGAGGTACGAGCAGTACTTC. Translation gives CASSLEGSRYEQYF. The chain combines TRBV5-1 with TRBJ2-7; D is undetermined. The CDR3 has 14 amino acids. Germline V CDR1 and CDR2: SGHRS, YFSETQ. V was trimmed by 0 bases and J by 4 bases, leaving 11 bases between them.